Each of the 25 T cell receptor beta chains below was sequenced from the same sample in a study of CD8+ T cells in alopecia areata. Documented treatment: oral pan-JAK inhibitor, 5-10 mg twice daily. Reverse transcription of extracted RNA yielded cDNA, which provided the sequencing template. The table came from immunoSEQ multiplex PCR; TCRdb's copy has only in-frame clones and leaves some out. The sample includes some 180,000 clones, about 47% of them seen just once. Sequencing used CD8+ T cells sorted from blood, obtained between weeks 51 and 52, from a patient treated with tofacitinib. Source of these receptors: a human donor with alopecia areata.

This clone has more than one count but fewer than ten. This chain joins TRBV10-2 and TRBJ1-1; no reliable D call. Germline values: CDR1 WSHSY, CDR2 SAAADI. V was cut by 6 bases and J by 4 bases, with 12 bases left in between. This CDR3 is 13 amino acids long. Here the CDR3 DNA reads TGCGCCAGCAGGGAGACACCGGGCACTGAAGCTTTCTTT. As protein: CASRETPGTEAFF.

The chain couples TRBV19 to TRBJ1-5; no clear D. CDR3 length: 16 residues. V gave up 0 bases and J gave up 0 bases, with 9 bases separating them. Germline CDR1 reads LNHDA; CDR2 reads SQIVND (reference sequence). The chain's CDR3 is CASSIEPGNSNQPQHF. DNA for the CDR3: TGTGCCAGTAGTATAGAGCCCGGGAATAGCAATCAGCCCCAGCATTTT.

The chain carries TRBV27 and TRBJ2-2; D remains unclear. The CDR3 loop spans 14 amino acids. Trimming took 5 bases from V and 8 from J, leaving 15 bases between them. Germline V gene lookup returns CDR1 MNHEY and CDR2 SMNVEV (reference sequence). The CDR3 loop is CASSPPITPGELFF. CDR3 bases: TGTGCCAGCAGTCCGCCGATCACTCCAGGGGAGCTGTTTTTT.

The chain joins TRBV4-3 to TRBJ1-1, with TRBD1 as a possible D gene (6 bases). From germline, CDR1 is LGHNA and CDR2 YSLEER. The CDR3 is 17 residues long. V was trimmed by 2 bases and J by 0 bases, leaving 16 bases between them. The CDR3 DNA is TGCGCCAGCAGCCAATTAGCGGGGGCAGCTATGAACACTGAAGCTTTCTTT. This sequence encodes CASSQLAGAAMNTEAFF.

The chain employs TRBV27 and TRBJ1-1; 9 bases map to TRBD1. Germline CDR1 MNHEY, CDR2 SMNVEV (reference sequence). Trimming cost V 4 bases and J 1 base; bases outside gene matches: 4. The CDR3 contains 15 residues. The chain's CDR3 is CASSSPGQGNTEAFF. Written as DNA, the CDR3 is TGTGCCAGCAGTTCGCCGGGACAGGGGAACACTGAAGCTTTCTTT.

This clone has just one count. The CDR3 DNA reads as TGTGCCAGCGGTCTAGCGGGGGGAGGTACCCAGTACTTC. Amino acids: CASGLAGGGTQYF. This rearrangement joins TRBV7-9 to TRBJ2-5; 11 positions agree with TRBD2. Germline values: CDR1 SEHNR, CDR2 FQNEAQ (reference sequence). V lost 8 bases and J lost 8; bases outside the gene matches: 7. The CDR3 covers 13 residues.

The chain combines TRBV5-1 with TRBJ1-1; D unclear. Germline CDR1 is SGHRS and CDR2 is YFSETQ. The CDR3 has 15 residues. With 0 bases removed from V and 4 bases from J, the gap between germline ends came to 13 bases. DNA of the CDR3: TGCGCCAGCAGCTTGGGTCGACGGATCATCACTGAAGCTTTCTTT. Translation: CASSLGRRIITEAFF. Drawing the rest from reference TRBV5-1 and TRBJ1-1, the complete variable domain is KAGVTQTPRYLIKTRGQQVTLSCSPISGHRSVSWYQQTPGQGLQFLFEYFSETQRNKGNFPGRFSGRQFSNSRSEMNVSTLELGDSALYLCASSLGRRIITEAFFGQGTRLTVV.

In its sample, this clone was seen once. The chain has TRBV27 and TRBJ1-6, with D hard to call. This CDR3 has 12 residues. From germline, CDR1 is MNHEY and CDR2 SMNVEV (reference sequence). V lost 8 bases to trimming and J lost 2 bases, with 4 bases between them. CDR3 residues: CASRTYNSPLHF. DNA of the CDR3: TGTGCCAGCCGCACCTATAATTCACCCCTCCACTTT.

In its sample, this clone was seen a few times. The gene calls are TRBV27 and TRBJ2-5, with 11 bases fitting TRBD1. Trimming at V came to 6 bases and at J to 3 bases, leaving 0 bases not matched to a gene. This CDR3 contains 13 residues. Germline V gene data show CDR1 as MNHEY and CDR2 as SMNVEV (reference sequence). The CDR3 sequence: CASRGQGEETQYF. As DNA, the CDR3 is TGTGCCAGCAGGGGACAGGGGGAAGAGACCCAGTACTTC.

V and J are TRBV30 and TRBJ2-7; TRBD1 agrees at 7 bases. Trimming took 8 bases from V and 4 from J; bases not matched to a gene: 11. Germline V gives CDR1 GTSNPN, CDR2 SVGIG (reference sequence). The CDR3 is 13 amino acids. CDR3 nucleotides: TGTGCCACCCTGACAGGGTTCGGGTACGAGCAGTACTTC. It yields the protein CATLTGFGYEQYF.

This clone has just a few counts. V usage is TRBV29-1 and J usage is TRBJ2-5, with D maybe TRBD1 (6 bases). Looked up from germline, CDR1 is SQVTM and CDR2 is ANQGSEA. Trimming cost V 5 bases and J 1 base, with 11 bases left between them. CDR3 size: 13 residues. The CDR3 region is CSVTGGLQETQYF. CDR3 DNA: TGCAGCGTTACTGGGGGCCTCCAAGAGACCCAGTACTTC.

The chain couples TRBV10-1 to TRBJ2-5, with TRBD1 identical over 9 bases. The CDR3 spans 16 residues. V shed 5 bases and J 5 bases; nucleotides not matched to a gene: 12. Germline assignment: CDR1 WNHNN and CDR2 SYGVQD (reference sequence). The DNA of the CDR3 is TGCGCCAGCAGTTCCCGGACAGGGGACTTGTCGGAGACCCAGTACTTC. It specifies CASSSRTGDLSETQYF.

V gene TRBV2 combines with J gene TRBJ1-1; possibly TRBD1 for D (5 bases). Trimming took off 6 bases at V and 7 bases at J, with 12 bases between the two ends. The CDR3 sequence is 12 residues long. The germline V gene encodes CDR1 SNHLY and CDR2 FYNNEI. Here the CDR3 DNA reads TGTGCCAGCAGCGGCGGACACATTGAAGCTTTCTTT. Translation gives CASSGGHIEAFF.

The rearrangement links TRBV7-8 to TRBJ2-3; D is unresolved. The length of the CDR3 is 12 residues. V lost 5 bases and J lost 4, with 7 bases in between. From germline, CDR1 is SGHVS and CDR2 FQNEAQ. As DNA, the CDR3 is TGTGCCAGCAGCCCAGGAGCAGATACGCAGTATTTT. Translating it yields CASSPGADTQYF.

The chain combines TRBV9 with TRBJ1-1; D is perhaps TRBD1 (5 bases). Trimming stripped 4 bases from V and 5 bases from J, with 15 bases between. CDR1 and CDR2 from the germline V gene are SGDLS and YYNGEE. The CDR3 extends over 14 amino acids. The CDR3 DNA follows: TGTGCCAGCAGCCCAACAGGCCTGGGGACTGAAGCTTTCTTT. It is translated as CASSPTGLGTEAFF.

The chain links TRBV12-5 to TRBJ2-1; D possibly matches TRBD1 or TRBD2 (6 bases each). Germline V gene lookup returns CDR1 LGHNT and CDR2 FRNRAP. CDR3 length: 14 residues. Trimming pared 1 base from V and 7 bases from J, leaving 11 bases between. CDR3 sequence reads: CASGLAGAGNEQFF. For the CDR3, the DNA is TGTGCTAGTGGTTTGGCGGGGGCCGGGAATGAGCAGTTCTTC.

The chain links TRBV4-2 to TRBJ2-7; D not resolved. V was shortened by 5 bases and J by 4 bases, with 12 bases between the two germline ends. Germline V lookup: CDR1 LGHNA, CDR2 YNFKEQ. The CDR3 contains 13 residues. CDR3 in amino acids: CASSLGPEYEQYF. Written as DNA, the CDR3 is TGTGCCAGCAGCTTGGGCCCTGAATACGAGCAGTACTTC.

This clone was observed once. The chain employs TRBV27 and TRBJ2-5; D gene uncertain. V lost 3 bases and J lost 1, with 6 bases in between. This CDR3 has 13 amino acids. CDR1 is MNHEY, CDR2 SMNVEV, per germline (reference sequence). The chain's CDR3 is CASSFISQETQYF. CDR3 coding DNA: TGTGCCAGCAGTTTCATTTCCCAAGAGACCCAGTACTTC.

The rearrangement joins TRBV11-2 to TRBJ2-7; TRBD1 or TRBD2 may be the D gene (5 bases each). CDR3 length: 18 amino acids. Germline CDR1 reads SGHAT; CDR2 reads FQNNGV. V lost 4 bases, J lost 0 bases, and 22 bases lay in between. CDR3 DNA: TGTGCCAGCAGCTATTACCCCCGGGGCCGCTATAACTCCTACGAGCAGTACTTC. Protein sequence: CASSYYPRGRYNSYEQYF.

This sequence joins TRBV6-5 and TRBJ1-6; 7 nucleotides align to TRBD1. The CDR3 runs 14 residues. CDR1 MNHEY and CDR2 SVGAGI come from the germline V gene. J gave up 7 bases and V 2 bases, and 2 bases lay outside the gene matches. This CDR3 is CASSYEGQNSPLHF. CDR3 DNA sequence: TGTGCCAGCAGTTACGAGGGACAGAATTCACCCCTCCACTTT.

This clone has just a few counts. The rearrangement joins TRBV14 to TRBJ1-2; D call uncertain. Trimming cost V 3 bases and J 4 bases, with 9 bases left between them. Germline assignment: CDR1 SGHDN and CDR2 FVKESK. CDR3 size: 13 residues. CDR3 nucleotides: TGTGCCAGCAGCCAGGCGGGCGCCTATGGCTACACCTTC. It is translated as CASSQAGAYGYTF.

Turning to this clone: The junction departs from germline at one end; a sequencing error may be responsible. The chain employs TRBV7-7 and TRBJ2-7; 10 nucleotides align to TRBD2. From germline, CDR1 is SSHAT and CDR2 FNYEAQ (reference sequence). The CDR3 length is 17 residues. CDR3 in DNA: TGTGCTAGCAGCCCAAGGCTGGTTAGCGGGGGGACCTACGAGCAGTACTTC. Encoded protein: CASSPRLVSGGTYEQYF. Filled out from reference TRBV7-7 and TRBJ2-7, the complete variable domain reads GAGVSQSPRYKVTKRGQDVTLRCDPISSHATLYWYQQALGQGPEFLTYFNYEAQPDKSGLPSDRFSAERPEGSISTLTIQRTEQRDSAMYRCASSPRLVSGGTYEQYFGPGTRLTVT.

This chain connects TRBV4-3 to TRBJ2-7; the match to TRBD2 covers 12 bases. Looked up from germline, CDR1 is LGHNA and CDR2 is YSLEER. The CDR3 sequence is 16 residues long. The ends lost 9 bases at V and 1 base at J; junction bases unmatched: 10. CDR3 DNA sequence: TGCGCCAGTAGAATGGGACTAGCGGGTGATTCCTACGAGCAGTACTTC. Encoded protein: CASRMGLAGDSYEQYF.

J is TRBJ2-5 and V is TRBV10-3; D call uncertain. This CDR3 has 13 residues. V lost 0 bases and J lost 5, with 7 bases in between. Germline V gene lookup returns CDR1 ENHRY and CDR2 SYGVKD. The CDR3 loop reads CAISESEGETQYF. The DNA of the CDR3 is TGTGCCATCAGTGAGTCTGAAGGGGAGACCCAGTACTTC.

The chain recombines TRBV27 with TRBJ1-1; no clear D. In germline, CDR1 is MNHEY, CDR2 SMNVEV (reference sequence). Deletions cut 0 bases from V and 8 bases from J, with 16 bases between. The CDR3 has 15 residues. The CDR3 DNA reads TGTGCCAGCAGTTTATCCCGGACGCATATCGGGGAAGCTTTCTTT. It is translated as CASSLSRTHIGEAFF.